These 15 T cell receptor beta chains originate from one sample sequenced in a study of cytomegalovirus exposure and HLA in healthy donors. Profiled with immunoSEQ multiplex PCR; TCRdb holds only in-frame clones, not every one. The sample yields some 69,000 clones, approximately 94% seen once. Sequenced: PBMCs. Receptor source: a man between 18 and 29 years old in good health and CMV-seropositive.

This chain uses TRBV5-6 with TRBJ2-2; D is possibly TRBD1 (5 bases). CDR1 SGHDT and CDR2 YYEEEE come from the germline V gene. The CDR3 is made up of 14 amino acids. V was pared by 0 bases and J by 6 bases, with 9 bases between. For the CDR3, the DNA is TGTGCCAGCAGCTTGGACCAGGGCCCCGGGGAGCTGTTTTTT. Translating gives CASSLDQGPGELFF.

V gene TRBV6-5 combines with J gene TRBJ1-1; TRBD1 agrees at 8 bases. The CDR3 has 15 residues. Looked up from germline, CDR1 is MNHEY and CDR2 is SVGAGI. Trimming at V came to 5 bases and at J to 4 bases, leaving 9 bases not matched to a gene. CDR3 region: CASSNRQGKSTEAFF. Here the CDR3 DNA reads TGTGCCAGCAGTAATCGACAGGGGAAGAGCACTGAAGCTTTCTTT.

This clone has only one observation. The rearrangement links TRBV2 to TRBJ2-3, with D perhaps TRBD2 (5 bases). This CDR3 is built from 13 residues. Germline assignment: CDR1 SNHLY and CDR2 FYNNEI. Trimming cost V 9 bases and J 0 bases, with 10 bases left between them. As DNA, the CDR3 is TGTGCCAGTGCGGGTCCCAGCACAGATACGCAGTATTTT. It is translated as CASAGPSTDTQYF.

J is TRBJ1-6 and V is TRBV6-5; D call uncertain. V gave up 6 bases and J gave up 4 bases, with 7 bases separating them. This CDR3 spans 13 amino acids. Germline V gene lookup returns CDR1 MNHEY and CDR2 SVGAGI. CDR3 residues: CASSLDYNSPLHF. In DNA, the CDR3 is TGTGCCAGCAGCCTAGATTATAATTCACCCCTCCACTTT.

For the CDR3, the DNA is TGTGCCAGCAGCGCCCGGGACAGGGGACCGAACACTGAAGCTTTCTTT. Translated: CASSARDRGPNTEAFF. J is TRBJ1-1 and V is TRBV7-9; TRBD1 matches at 10 bases. The J segment lost 1 base and the V segment lost 5 bases, leaving 7 bases of the junction unmatched. CDR1 SEHNR and CDR2 FQNEAQ come from the germline V gene (reference sequence). The CDR3 is 16 amino acids. Supplemented by reference TRBV7-9 and TRBJ1-1, the full variable domain reads DTGVSQNPRHKITKRGQNVTFRCDPISEHNRLYWYRQTLGQGPEFLTYFQNEAQLEKSRLLSDRFSAERPKGSFSTLEIQRTEQGDSAMYLCASSARDRGPNTEAFFGQGTRLTVV.

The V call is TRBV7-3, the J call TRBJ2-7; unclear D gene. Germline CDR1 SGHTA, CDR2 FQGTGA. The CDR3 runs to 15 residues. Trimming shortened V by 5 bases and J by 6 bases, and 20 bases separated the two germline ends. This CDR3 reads CASSPFGSPKGEQYF. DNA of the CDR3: TGTGCCAGCAGCCCTTTCGGGTCCCCAAAAGGCGAGCAGTACTTC.

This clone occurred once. Here the CDR3 reads CASSLGQSIYNEQFF. The CDR3 coding sequence is TGTGCCAGCAGCTTAGGACAGAGCATCTACAATGAGCAGTTCTTC. The chain employs TRBV7-9 and TRBJ2-1; maybe TRBD1 (5 bases). Germline V gene sequence: CDR1 SEHNR, CDR2 FQNEAQ (reference sequence). V lost 1 base, J lost 3 bases, and 10 bases lay in between. The CDR3 is 15 amino acids.

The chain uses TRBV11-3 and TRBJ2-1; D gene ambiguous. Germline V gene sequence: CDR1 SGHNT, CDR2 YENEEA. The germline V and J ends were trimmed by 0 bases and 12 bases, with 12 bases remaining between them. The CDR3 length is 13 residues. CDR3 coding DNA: TGTGCCAGCAGCTTAGATCCGAACAATCTGCAGTTCTTC. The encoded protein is CASSLDPNNLQFF.

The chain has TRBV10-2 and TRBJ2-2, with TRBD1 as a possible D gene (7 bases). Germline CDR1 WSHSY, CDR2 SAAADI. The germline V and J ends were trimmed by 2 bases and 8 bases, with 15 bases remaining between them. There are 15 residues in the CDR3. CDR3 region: CASSERTTGVGELFF. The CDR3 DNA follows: TGCGCCAGCAGTGAGCGGACTACAGGGGTAGGGGAGCTGTTTTTT.

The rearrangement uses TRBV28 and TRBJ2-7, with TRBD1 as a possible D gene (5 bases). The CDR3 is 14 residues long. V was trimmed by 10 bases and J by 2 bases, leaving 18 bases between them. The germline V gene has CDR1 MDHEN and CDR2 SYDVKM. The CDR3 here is CATKQSGRTYEQYF. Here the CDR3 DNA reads TGTGCCACCAAACAATCAGGGCGAACCTACGAGCAGTACTTC.

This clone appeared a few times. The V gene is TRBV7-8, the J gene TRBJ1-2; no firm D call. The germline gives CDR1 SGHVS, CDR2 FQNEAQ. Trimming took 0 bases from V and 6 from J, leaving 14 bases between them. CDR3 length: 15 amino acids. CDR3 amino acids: CASSLARGRMDGYTF. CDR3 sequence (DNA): TGTGCCAGCAGCTTAGCGCGTGGGAGAATGGATGGCTACACCTTC.

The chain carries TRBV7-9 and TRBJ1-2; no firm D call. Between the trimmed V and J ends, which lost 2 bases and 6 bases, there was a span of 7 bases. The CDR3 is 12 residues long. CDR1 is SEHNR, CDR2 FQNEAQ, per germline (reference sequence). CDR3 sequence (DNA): TGTGCCAGCAGCTTATACAGCAATGGCTACACCTTC. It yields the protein CASSLYSNGYTF.

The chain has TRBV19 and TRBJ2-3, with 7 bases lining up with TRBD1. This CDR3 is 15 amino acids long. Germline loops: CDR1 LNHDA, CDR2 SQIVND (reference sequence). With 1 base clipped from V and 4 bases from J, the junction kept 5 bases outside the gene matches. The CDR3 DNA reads TGTGCCAGTAGTATAGTCGGGACAGTCCCAGATACGCAGTATTTT. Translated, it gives CASSIVGTVPDTQYF.

For the CDR3, the DNA is TGCAGCGTTGGATCCCGGGACAACCCAGTCGGCAAGGGCTACACCTTC. It specifies CSVGSRDNPVGKGYTF. The chain recombines TRBV29-1 with TRBJ1-2, with a possible D match to TRBD1 (6 bases). The CDR3 spans 16 residues. The V gene lost 4 bases and the J gene lost 8 bases, with 26 bases spanning the gap. Germline CDR1 is SQVTM and CDR2 is ANQGSEA.

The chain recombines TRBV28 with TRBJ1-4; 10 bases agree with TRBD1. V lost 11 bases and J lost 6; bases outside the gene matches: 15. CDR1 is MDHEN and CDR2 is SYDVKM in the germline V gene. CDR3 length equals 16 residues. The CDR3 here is CACSPSGQGFDEKLFF. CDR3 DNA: TGTGCCTGCTCCCCTTCGGGACAGGGGTTTGATGAAAAACTGTTTTTT.